This TCR beta chain was observed in a study of cytotoxic CD8 clonotypes in ibrutinib-treated CLL. Study results and caveats: Progressing patients had sampling times that differed from those of sustained-remission patients.

Data came from immunoSEQ multiplex PCR; TCRdb stores just in-frame clones and leaves some out. The sample carries 55,000 to 60,000 clones, 50% to 60% recorded once. This clone has just one count. Its antigen is as yet unknown. The CDR3 extends over 16 amino acids. Germline CDR1 SGHRS, CDR2 YFSETQ. Deletions cut 0 bases from V and 0 bases from J, with 9 bases between. The rearrangement uses TRBV5-1 and TRBJ2-2; D remains ambiguous. The TCR sequence derives from a human donor with chronic lymphocytic leukemia. Sequenced material: PBMCs, taken at disease progression, from a patient treated with ibrutinib. The CDR3 DNA is TGCGCCAGCAGCTTGGAAGGGTCCCCGAACACCGGGGAGCTGTTTTTT. It yields the protein CASSLEGSPNTGELFF.